This T cell receptor (beta chain) stems from a study of T cell changes during pregnancy in multiple sclerosis. The CDR3 loop spans 19 amino acids. The germline gives CDR1 SGHRS, CDR2 YFSETQ. Trimming took 0 bases from V and 1 from J; bases not matched to a gene: 11. TCRdb keeps only in-frame clones here, not all; method: immunoSEQ multiplex PCR. The repertoire holds just under 70,000 clones, with about 90% as singletons. The sequence was obtained from a female donor with multiple sclerosis, enrolled in a pregnancy study. The sequenced sample was peripheral blood, obtained in the second trimester of pregnancy. The chain has TRBV5-1 and TRBJ2-5; 11 positions agree with TRBD2. The CDR3 nucleotides read TGCGCCAGCAGCTTGGTAGCGGCTAGCGGGGGGAGATCCCAAGAGACCCAGTACTTC. Amino acid sequence: CASSLVAASGGRSQETQYF.